The subject of this entry is one T cell receptor beta chain. Its recognized antigen is unknown. This sample is part of a study of cytomegalovirus exposure and HLA in healthy donors (dated by TCRdb to the late 2010s). A note on the overall study: An earlier analysis of several hundred of the donors reported 276 Gb of sequence data and some 100 million unique TCR beta sequences from 150 million to 200 million T cells. A later analysis re-analyzed previously published TCR beta repertoires from roughly 630 donors and added high-resolution HLA genotyping to study TCR occurrence patterns. The study used immunosequencing to profile the T cell repertoires of 666 subjects and linked those repertoires to cytomegalovirus serostatus. Every discovery cohort repertoire had been produced on one sequencing platform. Several DR-DQ haplotypes were treated as single units for association and clustering because of strong linkage in the cohort. Class I and class II HLA loci were covered by the typing at four-digit resolution. Alongside the repertoire data, information on donor age, sex, ethnicity and CMV serostatus was compiled. A later genetic analysis took genome-wide SNP genotypes for about three fifths of the roughly 670 donors and used that subset as a discovery cohort. To predict cytomegalovirus infection status, the study combined high-throughput TCR immunosequencing, statistical association of individual TCRs with disease status, and machine learning. Rather than using new phenotypic data, the later analysis identified candidate immune exposures from TCR beta sequences and from how often those sequences occurred across donors. Of the roughly 400 genotyped donors, approximately 83% fell in the genetic ancestry cluster associated with self-reported Caucasian donors. Typing coverage differed by locus: A, B, C, DRB1 and DQB1 were typed in roughly 629-630 donors, DQA1 in around 500, DPA1 in some 600, and DPB1 in 400 to 490. An earlier analysis of roughly 580 of the donors used high-throughput TCR beta sequencing to judge whether each TCR beta V gene segment behaved as functional or pseudogenic. An early release covering about 600 HLA-typed donors comprised about 290 gigabases of sequencing data and roughly 85 million unique TCR sequences. In addition to the first cohort of 666 subjects, a separate validation cohort of around 110 different subjects was used. The study aimed to test whether cataloging public T cell receptors could reveal signatures of past pathogen exposure. Among under 450 genotyped donors of the cohort, an average of roughly 240,000 unique TCR beta nucleotide sequences were sequenced per donor, around 20% of them non-productive.

The full study reports these points: According to a later genetic analysis, donors in an Asian-associated ancestry cluster had fewer N-insertions in productive TCRs than the approximately 610-donor mean. It was suggested by the authors that the approach could potentially be generalized to other disease states and immunological phenotypes. A later analysis associated 16,951 TCR beta sequences with specific HLA alleles at a false discovery rate of 0.05. Several of the top co-occurrence clusters appeared to be linked to parvovirus B19, influenza, CMV and Epstein-Barr virus, according to a later analysis. In vitro tests confirmed that a few of the cytomegalovirus-associated TCR beta chains recognize cytomegalovirus antigens. A further reported finding was that TCR beta sequences accurately predicted the HLA-A and HLA-B alleles for most subjects in the first cohort. Most TCR sequences were observed very rarely across donors, whereas some public TCRs were present in many individuals. Correlated functional status among segregating V segments might be attributable to linkage disequilibrium, but an unknown experimental factor could not be ruled out. A group of highly shared sequence variants was considered likely to be a technical artifact of the sequencing pipeline. In a later genetic analysis, a missense DCLRE1C variant was associated with V-gene and J-gene trimming of TCR beta chains, and the association was replicated in an independent cohort. The earlier analysis of almost 600 of the donors excluded some 16 rarely observed V segments, including chromosome 9 orphons, because counts were too low. The study gave a list of 150 to 200 TCR beta chains associated with cytomegalovirus. When HLA alleles, especially DR and DQ, strongly co-occurred, TCR associations were difficult to assign to individual alleles. Compared with equally common non-associated chains, HLA-associated TCR beta chains in a later analysis were more clonally expanded and had lower generation probabilities. In this cohort, only TCR beta chains were sequenced, and detectable features were limited by the absence of alpha or paired-chain data. According to a later analysis, most CMV-associated TCR beta chains appeared to be HLA-restricted, and the HLA associations seemed to be driven largely by CMV exposure. HLA typing was unavailable for some donors at each locus, so association tests used only the typed subset. In an earlier analysis of more than 500 of the donors, most TCR beta V segments appeared in productive rearrangements about 87% or about 30% of the time, broadly matching IMGT annotations. Presence/absence analyses assumed roughly uniform sequencing depth across donors, an assumption that may not hold. The 87-base-pair reads could not distinguish some IMGT-functional V segments, including TRBV6-2 and TRBV6-3, so those segments were excluded. In both the original and validation cohorts, the classifier was reported to diagnose cytomegalovirus status with high specificity and sensitivity. For the cohort, immune exposure information was limited to CMV serostatus. According to a later analysis, TCR association rates differed among HLA loci, with DRB1 alleles showing the most associated TCRs and HLA-C alleles showing the fewest.

To prepare the library, the immunoSEQ multiplex PCR assay was applied. The multiplex PCR relied on a mix of 60 forward primers for TCR Vbeta segments and 13 reverse primers for TCR Jbeta segments. Amplification of the CDR3 region of rearranged TCR beta genes was performed with a multiplex PCR assay on genomic DNA. Amplified TCR beta libraries were sequenced as 87-base-pair reads on the Illumina HiSeq System. In the source study's methods: Across the roughly 640 repertoires, a later analysis counted roughly 77 million unique TCR beta chains, about 10 million of which were shared by at least two donors. To remove PCR and sequencing errors, raw reads were error-corrected and collapsed into unique sequences using a nearest-neighbor algorithm that merged closely related sequences. CDR3 sequences were aligned to IMGT reference sequences to assign V, D and J gene segments. For a sequence to be retained, a match of at least six nucleotides was required to both a V gene segment and a J gene segment. Rearrangements were classified as productive when the CDR3 lacked stop codons and remained in frame with V and J, and all other rearrangements were classified as non-productive. CDR3 was defined by IMGT convention, running from the second conserved V-encoded cysteine to the conserved J-encoded phenylalanine. Sequences without an unambiguous match to a single V gene segment were excluded from the earlier analysis of a few hundred of the donors. In an earlier analysis of several hundred of the donors, V segments were called functional above 56.7% productive rearrangements and were called segregating when the between-donor standard deviation exceeded 5%. To diagnose cytomegalovirus status from the catalog of TCR beta chain sequences, a statistical classification framework was built. V and J gene assignment, in a later analysis, came from comparing TCR nucleotide sequences with IMGT/GENE-DB human TR gene sequences. Using the TCRdist pipeline, a later analysis assigned CDR3 sequences along with most-parsimonious VDJ recombination scenarios. A later analysis defined each TCR beta chain by its CDR3 amino acid sequence plus V-gene family, and excluded reads lacking a unique V-gene family. A later analysis removed 450 to 600 highly shared, low-generation-probability nucleotide sequences to deal with suspected cross-contamination and a sequencing artifact. In a later analysis, a clonal expansion index was calculated for each public chain from normalized within-repertoire ranks of inferred template counts. Generation probabilities in a later analysis came from a VDJ recombination model fitted to out-of-frame rearrangements, and those results were checked against IGoR. Hypergeometric tests were used in a later analysis to score TCR-TCR, TCR-HLA and TCR-CMV co-occurrence, with a repertoire-size bias correction applied to the TCR pairs. To estimate false discovery rates, a later analysis permuted the HLA or CMV assignments 20 times. In a later analysis, co-occurring TCRs were grouped using DBSCAN, and TCRdist sequence similarity was added for clustering within HLA-allele-positive subsets. For co-occurrence clustering, repertoires with fewer than 30,000 or more than 120,000 public chains were excluded, along with 4 to 6 repertoires with anomalous nucleotide sharing. TCRdb obtained this table from immuneACCESS and retained in-frame rearrangements with V and J assigned. These tables miss some clones; where compared with another copy, unresolved V genes account for less than half of the shortfall, and the remainder is unexplained. V and J calls and clone size are copied from that table; D and trimming were computed from the DNA. In this sample's table one finds tens of thousands of clones. Jointly, the top ten make up more than 8% of the sample.

CDR1 and CDR2 are drawn from the germline V gene: LGHNA, YSLEER. Germline trimming amounts to 0 bases on V and 3 bases on J, with 10 as the count of junction bases outside the gene matches. The CDR3 runs 20 residues from the cysteine to the phenylalanine. Here the CDR3 DNA is all that survives: 60 bases in frame from base 1. In total, around 600 healthy bone marrow donors made up the cohort. All cohort members were sampled while nominally healthy, although unrecorded immune exposures were likely present. The donor tested CMV seronegative, placing the donor among the 352 seronegative members of the cohort. A peripheral blood sample was collected from each donor, and TCR beta sequencing was performed on peripheral blood mononuclear cells. The Qiagen DNeasy Blood Extraction Kit was used to extract genomic DNA from the blood cell samples.

The TCR comes from a male donor in good health and CMV-seronegative. The sequence joins TRBV4-3 to TRBJ2-1; TRBD2 fits 14 bases in the junction. Input material: PBMCs. CDR3 reads: CASSQEPPGLAGGNYNEQFF. The nucleotide sequence reads as follows: TGCGCCAGCAGCCAAGAACCGCCCGGACTAGCGGGAGGTAACTACAATGAGCAGTTCTTC.